The 8 T cell receptor beta chains below all came from one sample that was sequenced in a study of long-term antiretroviral therapy in people with HIV (dated by TCRdb to the early 2020s). The immunoSEQ hsTCRB v3.0 assay was used at survey level resolution to sequence the TRB variable region. TCRdb holds this immuneACCESS table with in-frame rearrangements only. Some clones are missing; in checked studies, unresolved V genes explain under half, and the rest has no known cause. This sample has 20,000 to 25,000 clones in its table, and more than 75% of those were observed once. The ten biggest clones cover 3.5% of the sample. Sequenced here: unsorted PBMCs, sampled 2.3 years after starting antiretroviral therapy. The receptors derive from a man aged 60-69 years with HIV.

The rearrangement uses TRBV10-3 and TRBJ2-1; TRBD2 matches 10 bases. After removal of 3 bases from V and 4 bases from J, the junction contained 9 bases not matched to a gene. The CDR3 spans 17 residues. Looked up from germline, CDR1 is ENHRY and CDR2 is SYGVKD. CDR3 sequence reads: CAISDSLTSGTYNEQFF. The CDR3 coding sequence is TGTGCCATCAGTGACTCACTTACTAGCGGGACATACAATGAGCAGTTCTTC.

The chain combines TRBV7-3 with TRBJ1-1; D call uncertain. This CDR3 has 13 amino acids. Germline lookup yields CDR1 SGHTA and CDR2 FQGTGA. Trimming pared 2 bases from V and 3 bases from J, leaving 7 bases between. The CDR3 spells CASSLRADTEAFF. The CDR3 DNA sequence: TGTGCCAGCAGCTTACGGGCAGACACTGAAGCTTTCTTT.

This chain connects TRBV30 to TRBJ2-2; 7 positions agree with TRBD2. Germline lookup yields CDR1 GTSNPN and CDR2 SVGIG (reference sequence). CDR3 size: 15 residues. V gave up 5 bases and J gave up 2 bases; unmatched junction bases: 8. Here the CDR3 reads CAWWKRGLNTGELFF. CDR3 DNA: TGTGCCTGGTGGAAGCGGGGACTAAACACCGGGGAGCTGTTTTTT.

V and J are TRBV5-1 and TRBJ2-3; 12 bases agree with TRBD1. J was trimmed by 3 bases and V by 5 bases; bases with no gene match: 1. The CDR3 extends over 14 amino acids. The germline V gene has CDR1 SGHRS and CDR2 YFSETQ. CDR3 sequence: CASRGQGATDTQYF. The CDR3 region has the DNA TGCGCCAGCAGGGGACAGGGGGCTACAGATACGCAGTATTTT.

The chain has TRBV14 and TRBJ1-2; TRBD1 aligns across 9 bases. With 4 bases clipped from V and 4 bases from J, the junction kept 7 bases outside the gene matches. There are 15 residues in the CDR3. Germline V lookup: CDR1 SGHDN, CDR2 FVKESK. The CDR3 region is CASSRRDRVPYGYTF. The CDR3 bases are TGTGCCAGCAGCCGCCGGGACAGGGTGCCCTATGGCTACACCTTC.

The chain links TRBV5-1 to TRBJ2-2, with a weak D call TRBD1 (5 bases). The CDR3 extends over 13 amino acids. The ends were cut back, 5 bases at V and 1 base at J, with 6 bases in the middle. The germline V gene has CDR1 SGHRS and CDR2 YFSETQ. As DNA, the CDR3 is TGCGCCAGCAGTAGGGGGAACACCGGGGAGCTGTTTTTT. Amino acid sequence: CASSRGNTGELFF.

The chain has TRBV5-1 and TRBJ1-1, with D unresolved. The CDR3 consists of 14 residues. Germline CDR1 and CDR2: SGHRS and YFSETQ. Deletions cut 3 bases from V and 1 base from J, with 10 bases between. CDR3 sequence: CASSYQSENTEAFF. The CDR3 DNA reads as TGCGCCAGCAGCTATCAGAGCGAGAACACTGAAGCTTTCTTT.

The CDR3 reads CASSGQGAYQPQHF. The DNA of the CDR3 is TGTGCCAGCAGTGGACAGGGGGCGTATCAGCCCCAGCATTTT. J is TRBJ1-5 and V is TRBV6-5; the match to TRBD1 covers 11 bases. The junction had 2 bases not matched to a gene; V was cut back by 5 bases and J by 5 bases. Germline V gives CDR1 MNHEY, CDR2 SVGAGI. The CDR3 runs to 14 residues.